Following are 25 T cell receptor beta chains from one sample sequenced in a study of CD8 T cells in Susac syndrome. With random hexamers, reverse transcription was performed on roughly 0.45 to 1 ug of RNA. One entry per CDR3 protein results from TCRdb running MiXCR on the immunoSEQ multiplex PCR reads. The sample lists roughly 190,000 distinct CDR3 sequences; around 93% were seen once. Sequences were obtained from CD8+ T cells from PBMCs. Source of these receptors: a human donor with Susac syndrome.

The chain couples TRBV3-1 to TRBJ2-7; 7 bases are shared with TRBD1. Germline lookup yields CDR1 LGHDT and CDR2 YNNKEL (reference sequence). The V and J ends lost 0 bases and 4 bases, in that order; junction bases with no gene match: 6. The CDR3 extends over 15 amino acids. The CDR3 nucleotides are TGTGCCAGCAGCCAAGATAGGGACAGCATATACGAGCAGTACTTC. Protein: CASSQDRDSIYEQYF.

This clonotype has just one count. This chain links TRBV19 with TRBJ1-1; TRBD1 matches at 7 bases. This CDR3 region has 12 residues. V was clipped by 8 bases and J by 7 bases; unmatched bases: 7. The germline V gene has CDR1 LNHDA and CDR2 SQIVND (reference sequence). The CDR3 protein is CASGADRDEAFF. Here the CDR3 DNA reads TGTGCCAGTGGAGCTGACAGGGATGAAGCTTTCTTT.

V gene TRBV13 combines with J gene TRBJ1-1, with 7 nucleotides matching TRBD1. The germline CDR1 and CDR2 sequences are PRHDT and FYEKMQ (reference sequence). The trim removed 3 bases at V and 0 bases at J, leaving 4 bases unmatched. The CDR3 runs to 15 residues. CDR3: CASSFKTGMNTEAFF. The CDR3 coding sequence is TGTGCCAGCAGCTTCAAGACAGGGATGAACACTGAAGCTTTCTTT.

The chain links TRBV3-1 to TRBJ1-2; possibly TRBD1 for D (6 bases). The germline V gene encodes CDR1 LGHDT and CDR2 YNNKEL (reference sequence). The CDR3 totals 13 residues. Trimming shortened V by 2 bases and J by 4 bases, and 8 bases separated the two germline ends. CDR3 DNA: TGTGCCAGCAGCCAACAGGGGTTCTATGGCTACACCTTC. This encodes CASSQQGFYGYTF.

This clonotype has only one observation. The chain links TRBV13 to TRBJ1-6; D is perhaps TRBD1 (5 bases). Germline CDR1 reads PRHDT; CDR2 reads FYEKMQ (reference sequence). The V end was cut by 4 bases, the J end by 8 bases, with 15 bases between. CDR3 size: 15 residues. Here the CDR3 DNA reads TGTGCCAGCAGCTCCCAGGGTTTTGGGTATTCACCCCTCCACTTT. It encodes CASSSQGFGYSPLHF.

CDR3 DNA sequence: TGTGCCAGCAGTTTGGGACAGACTTCCTACGAGCAGTACTTC. The encoded protein is CASSLGQTSYEQYF. The chain carries TRBV12-3 or TRBV12-4 and TRBJ2-7, with TRBD1 identical over 7 bases. The CDR3 has 14 residues. Trimming took 3 bases from V and 1 from J; bases not matched to a gene: 3.

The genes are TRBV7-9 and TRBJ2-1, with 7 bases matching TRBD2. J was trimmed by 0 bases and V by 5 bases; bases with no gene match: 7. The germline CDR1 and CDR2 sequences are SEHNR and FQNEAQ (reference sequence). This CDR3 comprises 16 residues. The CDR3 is CASSASGGNSYNEQFF. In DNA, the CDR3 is TGTGCCAGCAGCGCCTCCGGGGGGAACTCCTACAATGAGCAGTTCTTC. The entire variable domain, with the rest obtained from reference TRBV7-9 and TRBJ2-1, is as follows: DTGVSQNPRHKITKRGQNVTFRCDPISEHNRLYWYRQTLGQGPEFLTYFQNEAQLEKSRLLSDRFSAERPKGSFSTLEIQRTEQGDSAMYLCASSASGGNSYNEQFFGPGTRLTVL.

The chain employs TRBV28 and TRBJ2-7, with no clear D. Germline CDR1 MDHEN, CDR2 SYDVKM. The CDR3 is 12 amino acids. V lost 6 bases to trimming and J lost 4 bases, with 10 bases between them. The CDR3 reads CASSPSGYEQYF. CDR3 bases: TGTGCCAGCAGCCCATCCGGATACGAGCAGTACTTC.

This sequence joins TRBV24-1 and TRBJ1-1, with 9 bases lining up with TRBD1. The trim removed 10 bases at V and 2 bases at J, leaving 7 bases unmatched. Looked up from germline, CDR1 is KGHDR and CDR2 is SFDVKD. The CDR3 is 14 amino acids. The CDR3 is CATPGTGLNTEAFF. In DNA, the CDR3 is TGTGCCACTCCGGGGACAGGGTTAAACACTGAAGCTTTCTTT.

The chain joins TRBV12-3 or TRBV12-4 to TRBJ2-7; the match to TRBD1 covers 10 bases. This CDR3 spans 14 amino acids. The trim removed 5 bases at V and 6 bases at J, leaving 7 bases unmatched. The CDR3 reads CASSRTGQGSEQYF. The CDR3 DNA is TGTGCCAGCAGTCGGACGGGACAGGGGAGCGAGCAGTACTTC.

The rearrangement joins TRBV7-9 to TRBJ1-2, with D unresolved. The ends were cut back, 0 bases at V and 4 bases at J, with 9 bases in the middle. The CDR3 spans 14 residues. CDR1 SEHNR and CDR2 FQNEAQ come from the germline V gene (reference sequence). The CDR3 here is CASSLAPSLYGYTF. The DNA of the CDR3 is TGTGCCAGCAGCTTAGCTCCTAGCCTCTATGGCTACACCTTC. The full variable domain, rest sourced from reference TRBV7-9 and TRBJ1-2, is DTGVSQNPRHKITKRGQNVTFRCDPISEHNRLYWYRQTLGQGPEFLTYFQNEAQLEKSRLLSDRFSAERPKGSFSTLEIQRTEQGDSAMYLCASSLAPSLYGYTFGSGTRLTVV.

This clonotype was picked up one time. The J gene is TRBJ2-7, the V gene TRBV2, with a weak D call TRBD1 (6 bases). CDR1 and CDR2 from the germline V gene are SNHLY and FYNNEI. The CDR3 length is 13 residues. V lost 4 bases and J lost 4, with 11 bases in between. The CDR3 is CASSAGDKYEQYF. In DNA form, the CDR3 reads TGTGCCAGCAGTGCTGGGGACAAGTACGAGCAGTACTTC.

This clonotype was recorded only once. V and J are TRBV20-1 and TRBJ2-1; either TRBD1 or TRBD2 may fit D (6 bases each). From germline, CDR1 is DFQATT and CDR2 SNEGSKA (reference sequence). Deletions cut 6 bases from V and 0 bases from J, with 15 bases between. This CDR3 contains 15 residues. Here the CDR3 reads CSARGLDFSYNEQFF. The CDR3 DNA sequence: TGCAGTGCCCGGGGGCTAGACTTCTCCTACAATGAGCAGTTCTTC.

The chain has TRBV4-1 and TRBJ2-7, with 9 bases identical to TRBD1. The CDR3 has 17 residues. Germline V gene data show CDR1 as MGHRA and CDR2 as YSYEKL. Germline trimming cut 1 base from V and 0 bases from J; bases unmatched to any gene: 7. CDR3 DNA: TGCGCCAGCAGCCAAGGCGTACCGGGACAGGGCTCCTACGAGCAGTACTTC. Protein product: CASSQGVPGQGSYEQYF.

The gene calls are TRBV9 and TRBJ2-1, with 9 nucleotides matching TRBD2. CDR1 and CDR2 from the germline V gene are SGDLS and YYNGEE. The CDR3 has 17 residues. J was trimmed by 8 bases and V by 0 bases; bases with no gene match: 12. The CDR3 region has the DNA TGTGCCAGCAGCGTAGCAAGGGGCGGGGGGGCGAGAGATGAGCAGTTCTTC. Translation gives CASSVARGGGARDEQFF.

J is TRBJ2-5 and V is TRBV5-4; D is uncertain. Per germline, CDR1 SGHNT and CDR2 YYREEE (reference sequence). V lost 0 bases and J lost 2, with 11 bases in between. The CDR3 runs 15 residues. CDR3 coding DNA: TGTGCCAGCAGCTTGGTGGCTCACCTTCAAGAGACCCAGTACTTC. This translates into CASSLVAHLQETQYF.

CDR3 amino acids: CASGGGVQYF. CDR3 DNA sequence: TGTGCCAGCGGTGGGGGTGTGCAGTACTTC. The rearrangement links TRBV2 to TRBJ2-7, with D possibly called TRBD1 or TRBD2 (5 bases each). Trimming cost V 8 bases and J 9 bases, with 11 bases left between them. The CDR3 runs 10 residues. Germline V gene lookup returns CDR1 SNHLY and CDR2 FYNNEI.

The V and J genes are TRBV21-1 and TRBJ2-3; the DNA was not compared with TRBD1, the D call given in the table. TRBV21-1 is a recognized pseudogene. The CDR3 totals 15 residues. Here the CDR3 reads CASSNKGARSDTQYF. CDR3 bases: TGTGCCAGCAGCAATAAGGGGGCACGATCAGATACGCAGTATTTT.

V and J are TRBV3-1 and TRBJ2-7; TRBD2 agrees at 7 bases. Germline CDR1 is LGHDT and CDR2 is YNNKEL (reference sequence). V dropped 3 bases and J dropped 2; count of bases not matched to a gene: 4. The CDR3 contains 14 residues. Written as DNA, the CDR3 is TGTGCCAGCAGCCACGCGGCGGGGGCCTACGAGCAGTACTTC. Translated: CASSHAAGAYEQYF.

CDR3 residues: CATSRGGGDAETQYF. The CDR3 DNA reads TGTGCCACCAGCAGGGGCGGGGGGGACGCGGAGACCCAGTACTTC. The chain has TRBV15 and TRBJ2-5, with TRBD2 identical over 9 bases. The CDR3 is 15 residues long. The germline V gene has CDR1 LNHNV and CDR2 YYDKDF (reference sequence). V trimming: 3 bases; J trimming: 5 bases; junction bases outside the gene matches: 7.

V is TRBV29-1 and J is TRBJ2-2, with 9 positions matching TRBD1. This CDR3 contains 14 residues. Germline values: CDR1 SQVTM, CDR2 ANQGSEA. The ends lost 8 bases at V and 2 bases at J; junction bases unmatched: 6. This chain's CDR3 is CSFWTGANTGELFF. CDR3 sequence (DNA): TGCAGCTTTTGGACAGGGGCTAACACCGGGGAGCTGTTTTTT.

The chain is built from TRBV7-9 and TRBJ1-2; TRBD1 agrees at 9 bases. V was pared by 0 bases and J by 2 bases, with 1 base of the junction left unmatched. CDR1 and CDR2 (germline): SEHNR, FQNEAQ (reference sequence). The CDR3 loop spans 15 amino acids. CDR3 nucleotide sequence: TGTGCCAGCAGCTTAGCCGGGACAGGGAACTATGGCTACACCTTC. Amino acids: CASSLAGTGNYGYTF.

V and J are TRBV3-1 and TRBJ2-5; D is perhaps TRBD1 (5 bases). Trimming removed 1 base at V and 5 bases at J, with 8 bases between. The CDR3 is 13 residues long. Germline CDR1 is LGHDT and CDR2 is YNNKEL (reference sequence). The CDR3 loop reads CASSQGGYETQYF. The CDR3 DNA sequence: TGTGCCAGCAGCCAAGGGGGCTACGAGACCCAGTACTTC.

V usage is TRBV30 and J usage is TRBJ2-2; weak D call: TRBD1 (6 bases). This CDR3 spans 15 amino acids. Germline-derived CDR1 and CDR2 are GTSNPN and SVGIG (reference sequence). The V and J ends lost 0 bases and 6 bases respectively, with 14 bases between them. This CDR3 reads CAWSVLGGGAGELFF. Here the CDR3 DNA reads TGTGCCTGGAGTGTACTAGGGGGTGGGGCCGGGGAGCTGTTTTTT.

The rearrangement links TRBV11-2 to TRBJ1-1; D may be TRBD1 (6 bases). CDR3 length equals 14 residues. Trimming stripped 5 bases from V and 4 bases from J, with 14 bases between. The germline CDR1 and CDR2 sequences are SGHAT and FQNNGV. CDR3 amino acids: CASSLRGGGTEAFF. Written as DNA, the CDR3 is TGTGCCAGCAGCCTCAGGGGCGGAGGCACTGAAGCTTTCTTT.